Reported below is one T cell receptor (beta chain). Its matching antigen is unknown. The data are from a study of cytomegalovirus exposure and HLA in healthy donors. Whole-study findings and limits: Several of the most significant clusters appeared, in a later analysis, to be linked to common viral pathogens.

The study ran its PCR with 60 Vbeta and 13 Jbeta primers. Profiled with immunoSEQ multiplex PCR; TCRdb holds only in-frame clones, not every one. The sample holds 75,000 to 80,000 clones. The sample comprised PBMCs. This receptor was obtained from a young man in good health and CMV-seropositive.

CDR3: CASSIALSTTGSGSLCGYTF. The CDR3 DNA reads as TGTGCCAGTAGTATAGCCCTCTCGACGACAGGGAGTGGTTCACTATGTGGCTACACCTTC. V and J are TRBV19 and TRBJ1-2; TRBD1 aligns across 7 bases. Trimming removed 1 base from V and 7 bases from J; junction bases left unmatched: 24. This CDR3 spans 20 amino acids. Germline loops: CDR1 LNHDA, CDR2 SQIVND (reference sequence). Filled out from reference TRBV19 and TRBJ1-2, the complete variable domain reads DGGITQSPKYLFRKEGQNVTLSCEQNLNHDAMYWYRQDPGQGLRLIYYSQIVNDFQKGDIAEGYSVSREKKESFPLTVTSAQKNPTAFYLCASSIALSTTGSGSLCGYTFGSGTRLTVV.